Presented here are 19 T cell receptor beta chains from one specimen sequenced in a study of shared clonotypes between healthy human individuals (dated by TCRdb to 2018 to 2020). The library was generated by the immunoSEQ multiplex PCR assay. Here the immuneACCESS table is served through TCRdb, limited to in-frame sequences with V and J called. Missing clones are a known gap in these copies; in checked studies unresolved V genes cover under half, and the rest lacks a known reason. A total of over a million clones appear in this sample, approximately 97% of them only once. Clones ranked in the top ten supply over 1% of the sample. The sequencing sample was made of naive CD4+ T cells sorted from blood. In the paper's terms, the cell subset or site label means: CD45RA+ positively selected. The receptor source for this set is a young man in good health.

V is TRBV6-5 and J is TRBJ2-7, with D tentatively TRBD2 (5 bases). Germline V gives CDR1 MNHEY, CDR2 SVGAGI. The CDR3 covers 16 residues. Between the trimmed V and J ends, which lost 2 bases and 4 bases, there was a span of 18 bases. The CDR3 DNA reads as TGTGCCAGCAGTTACGGGGTGAGAGGGAACTGGTACGAGCAGTACTTC. Its protein is CASSYGVRGNWYEQYF.

V usage is TRBV28 and J usage is TRBJ2-3, with 10 bases identical to TRBD2. This CDR3 region has 13 residues. Germline CDR1 MDHEN, CDR2 SYDVKM. Trimming removed 7 bases from V and 13 bases from J; junction bases left unmatched: 11. The CDR3 sequence is CASTQFSGRGEYF. The CDR3 DNA sequence: TGTGCCAGCACTCAATTCAGCGGGAGGGGGGAGTATTTT.

The gene calls are TRBV5-1 and TRBJ2-3; D call uncertain. Germline CDR1 reads SGHRS; CDR2 reads YFSETQ. The CDR3 is 16 amino acids. Trimming took off 0 bases at V and 2 bases at J, with 13 bases between the two ends. The CDR3 nucleotides read TGCGCCAGCAGCTTGGCGTCCACCCCCGTCACAGATACGCAGTATTTT. This gives the protein CASSLASTPVTDTQYF.

This chain links TRBV18 with TRBJ2-3, with D perhaps TRBD1 or TRBD2 (6 bases each). CDR3 length equals 16 residues. CDR1 is KGHSH and CDR2 is LQKENI in the germline V gene. The V end lost 6 bases, the J end lost 1 base, and 17 bases lay between the germline ends. DNA for the CDR3: TGTGCCAGCTCGGAACAGGGACTTCCTGGCACAGATACGCAGTATTTT. Translation: CASSEQGLPGTDTQYF.

CDR3: CASSQGQPADTQYF. The DNA for the CDR3 is TGTGCCAGCAGTCAAGGACAGCCCGCAGATACGCAGTATTTT. The chain combines TRBV6-6 with TRBJ2-3; the D gene is possibly TRBD1 (6 bases). The CDR3 is 14 amino acids. Germline CDR1 reads MNHNY; CDR2 reads SVGAGI (reference sequence). V shed 5 bases and J shed 4 bases, with 13 bases lying between them.

This chain joins TRBV6-6 and TRBJ2-5; 8 bases map to TRBD1. J gave up 0 bases and V 5 bases, and 5 bases lay outside the gene matches. The CDR3 has 15 residues. Germline V gives CDR1 MNHNY, CDR2 SVGAGI (reference sequence). In DNA form, the CDR3 reads TGTGCCAGCAGTCACAGGGGGGCCTACCAAGAGACCCAGTACTTC. Translation gives CASSHRGAYQETQYF.

The rearrangement joins TRBV11-2 to TRBJ2-1, with 8 nucleotides matching TRBD2. V lost 1 base and J lost 9; bases outside the gene matches: 11. The length of the CDR3 is 16 residues. Germline values: CDR1 SGHAT, CDR2 FQNNGV. In nucleotides, the CDR3 is TGTGCCAGCAGCTTAGTTGTGGCTAGCGGGCTTGGTGAGCAGTTCTTC. Translation gives CASSLVVASGLGEQFF.

The chain combines TRBV30 with TRBJ2-7; a weak D match, TRBD2 (7 bases). Germline loops: CDR1 GTSNPN, CDR2 SVGIG (reference sequence). Trimming cost V 0 bases and J 2 bases, with 11 bases left between them. The CDR3 has 14 residues. The CDR3 DNA follows: TGTGCCTGGAGTGTAGGGGGGGGTGCCTACGAGCAGTACTTC. It yields the protein CAWSVGGGAYEQYF.

This clone was detected once. V gene TRBV6-5 combines with J gene TRBJ2-5; D call uncertain. Judging by the DNA end, TRBJ2-7 fits better; the J call may be wrong. Germline V gene sequence: CDR1 MNHEY, CDR2 SVGAGI. This CDR3 has 15 amino acids. CDR3 nucleotides: TGTGCCAGCAGTTATACCTATCCGACTGTAGGCGAGCAGTACTTC. Residues: CASSYTYPTVGEQYF.

This chain joins TRBV7-8 and TRBJ2-3; tentatively, D is TRBD2 (6 bases). V was pared by 4 bases and J by 6 bases, with 14 bases between. The CDR3 runs to 14 residues. Germline CDR1 SGHVS, CDR2 FQNEAQ. Here the CDR3 reads CASSSGLNLDTQYF. CDR3 nucleotides: TGTGCCAGCAGCTCGGGACTTAACCTCGATACGCAGTATTTT.

A word on this clone: One junction end disagrees with the germline gene, perhaps due to a read error. Other DNA sequences from this sample encode an identical CDR3 as well. CDR3 sequence reads: CASSPTDTQYF. In DNA, the CDR3 is TGCGCCAGCAGCCCGACAGATACGCAGTATTTT. The rearrangement uses TRBV7-9 and TRBJ2-3; D call uncertain. Germline-derived CDR1 and CDR2 are SEHNR and FQNEAQ (reference sequence). This CDR3 has 11 residues.

The gene calls are TRBV5-1 and TRBJ2-5, with a possible D match to TRBD1 (5 bases). Germline values: CDR1 SGHRS, CDR2 YFSETQ. The CDR3 consists of 15 residues. The germline V and J ends were trimmed by 3 bases and 2 bases, with 14 bases remaining between them. CDR3 sequence: CASSSSRAYQETQYF. CDR3 nucleotide sequence: TGCGCCAGCAGCTCAAGCAGGGCATATCAAGAGACCCAGTACTTC. Filled out from reference TRBV5-1 and TRBJ2-5, the complete variable domain reads KAGVTQTPRYLIKTRGQQVTLSCSPISGHRSVSWYQQTPGQGLQFLFEYFSETQRNKGNFPGRFSGRQFSNSRSEMNVSTLELGDSALYLCASSSSRAYQETQYFGPGTRLLVL.

The gene calls are TRBV11-2 and TRBJ2-7; D gene uncertain. Germline values: CDR1 SGHAT, CDR2 FQNNGV. The ends were cut back, 5 bases at V and 6 bases at J, with 14 bases in the middle. The CDR3 has 13 amino acids. CDR3: CASSPTMPREQYF. The CDR3 region has the DNA TGTGCCAGCAGCCCTACGATGCCTCGCGAGCAGTACTTC.

The chain employs TRBV11-2 and TRBJ2-2; D call uncertain. Germline CDR1 reads SGHAT; CDR2 reads FQNNGV. The CDR3 contains 15 residues. Trimming cost V 1 base and J 4 bases, with 10 bases left between them. In nucleotides, the CDR3 is TGTGCCAGCAGCTTAGTCGTAAGCCGCACCGGGGAGCTGTTTTTT. As protein: CASSLVVSRTGELFF.

This chain links TRBV28 with TRBJ2-7; a weak D match, TRBD2 (6 bases). Germline-derived CDR1 and CDR2 are MDHEN and SYDVKM. Trimming removed 2 bases from V and 6 bases from J, with 14 bases in between. This CDR3 is built from 14 residues. CDR3: CASSLGGTGPEQYF. The DNA for the CDR3 is TGTGCCAGCAGTTTAGGCGGGACCGGCCCCGAGCAGTACTTC. Using reference TRBV28 and TRBJ2-7 for the parts outside the CDR3, the full variable domain is DVKVTQSSRYLVKRTGEKVFLECVQDMDHENMFWYRQDPGLGLRLIYFSYDVKMKEKGDIPEGYSVSREKKERFSLILESASTNQTSMYLCASSLGGTGPEQYFGPGTRLTVT.

This clone was observed once. V is TRBV2 and J is TRBJ2-3; TRBD2 matches 11 bases. The germline gives CDR1 SNHLY, CDR2 FYNNEI. The junction had 13 bases not matched to a gene; V was cut back by 5 bases and J by 3 bases. The CDR3 has 18 residues. CDR3 amino acids: CASSRTSGFFIGTDTQYF. In nucleotides, the CDR3 is TGTGCCAGCAGTAGGACTAGCGGGTTTTTCATTGGGACAGATACGCAGTATTTT.

This clone appeared a few times. The chain employs TRBV5-1 and TRBJ2-1; 10 bases are shared with TRBD2. V lost 4 bases to trimming and J lost 4 bases; unmatched junction nucleotides: 5. CDR3 length: 15 amino acids. Germline-derived CDR1 and CDR2 are SGHRS and YFSETQ. The CDR3 spells CASSPGTSAYNEQFF. The CDR3, as DNA: TGCGCCAGCAGCCCTGGGACTAGCGCATACAATGAGCAGTTCTTC. Based on the CDR3 plus reference TRBV5-1 and TRBJ2-1, the full variable domain is KAGVTQTPRYLIKTRGQQVTLSCSPISGHRSVSWYQQTPGQGLQFLFEYFSETQRNKGNFPGRFSGRQFSNSRSEMNVSTLELGDSALYLCASSPGTSAYNEQFFGPGTRLTVL.

This clone was picked up one time. This chain links TRBV2 with TRBJ2-2; a possible D gene is TRBD1 (6 bases). The length of the CDR3 is 15 residues. CDR1 is SNHLY and CDR2 is FYNNEI in the germline V gene. Deletions cut 7 bases from V and 0 bases from J, with 12 bases between. The DNA for the CDR3 is TGTGCCAGCAATGGAGGACAGCCGAACACCGGGGAGCTGTTTTTT. Translated: CASNGGQPNTGELFF.

This chain uses TRBV10-2 with TRBJ2-3; TRBD1 matches 9 bases. Losses at the gene ends were 7 bases for V and 2 bases for J; bases not matched to a gene: 7. Germline-derived CDR1 and CDR2 are WSHSY and SAAADI. CDR3 length: 15 residues. CDR3 bases: TGCGCCAGCACCCCGGGACAGGGAGCCACAGATACGCAGTATTTT. This encodes CASTPGQGATDTQYF.